These T cell receptor beta chains were read from a single sample in a study of cytotoxic CD8 clonotypes in ibrutinib-treated CLL. Only in-frame clones appear in the TCRdb table, and some are missing; sequencing was by immunoSEQ multiplex PCR. The repertoire includes about 76,000 clones, approximately 87% of them detected once, and around 37% sits in the top ten. Specimen: PBMCs, collected after 24 months of ibrutinib treatment. These receptor sequences come from a human donor with chronic lymphocytic leukemia. The CDR3 runs from the conserved cysteine through the conserved F or W. The order of the fields is D gene, J gene, V gene, clone size, CDR3 protein, CDR3 DNA. A D gene is named only where the DNA matches it firmly. Size tells how often a clone was seen (once, few, many) or the class of an expanded clone, and some rows leave it out.

TRBD2	TRBJ2-7	TRBV5-4	few	CASSTSGRAAYEQYF	TGTGCCAGCAGCACTAGCGGGAGGGCCGCGTACGAGCAGTACTTC
NA	TRBJ2-5	TRBV5-4	NA	CASRRPDSETQYF	TGTGCCAGCAGACGACCAGACTCCGAGACCCAGTACTTC
NA	TRBJ1-2	TRBV14	once	CASSQTNRASGGYTF	TGTGCCAGCAGCCAAACGAACAGAGCTAGTGGGGGCTACACCTTC
NA	TRBJ2-7	TRBV7-2	few	CASGWGGYYEQYF	TGTGCCAGCGGTTGGGGCGGGTACTACGAGCAGTACTTC
TRBD2	TRBJ2-1	TRBV19	NA	CASSISGRRGYNEQFF	TGTGCCAGTAGTATTAGCGGGAGACGAGGTTACAATGAGCAGTTCTTC
NA	TRBJ2-6	TRBV4-3	NA	CASSHWVQGSRGANVLTF	TGCGCCAGCAGCCATTGGGTGCAGGGTTCACGGGGGGCCAACGTCCTGACTTTC
NA	TRBJ2-7	TRBV10-3	NA	CAISSPGTHEQYF	TGTGCCATCAGCAGTCCCGGGACGCACGAGCAGTACTTC
NA	TRBJ2-7	TRBV18	NA	CASSRTGTYEQYF	TGTGCCAGCTCACGAACAGGTACCTACGAGCAGTACTTC
TRBD2	TRBJ2-3	TRBV11-3	NA	CASSLGSGSGDTQYF	TGTGCCAGCAGCTTAGGTAGCGGGAGCGGCGATACGCAGTATTTT
NA	TRBJ2-1	TRBV11-2	NA	CASSPYNEQFF	TGTGCCAGCAGCCCCTACAATGAGCAGTTCTTC
NA	TRBJ1-2	TRBV9	NA	CASSVDVGRDYGYTF	TGTGCCAGCAGCGTAGATGTAGGGCGGGACTATGGCTACACCTTC
NA	TRBJ2-1	TRBV5-1	NA	CASRSGTSGSYNEQFF	TGCGCCAGCAGGAGTGGGACCTCTGGCTCCTACAATGAGCAGTTCTTC
NA	TRBJ2-5	TRBV4-1	NA	CASSQDMGPTKETQYF	TGCGCCAGCAGCCAAGATATGGGGCCCACAAAAGAGACCCAGTACTTC
NA	TRBJ2-3	TRBV7-6	NA	CASSFRPSALTDTQYF	TGTGCCAGCAGCTTTCGGCCTAGCGCCCTCACAGATACGCAGTATTTT
NA	TRBJ2-2	TRBV30	NA	CAFSGAGAANTGELFF	TGTGCCTTCAGCGGGGCAGGGGCGGCGAACACCGGGGAGCTGTTTTTT
NA	TRBJ2-7	TRBV30	NA	CAWRRPGRDEQYF	TGTGCCTGGAGGAGGCCCGGTCGGGACGAGCAGTACTTC
TRBD1	TRBJ1-6	TRBV5-6	NA	CASSLRTGVNSPLHF	TGTGCCAGCAGCTTAAGGACAGGGGTTAATTCACCCCTCCACTTT
NA	TRBJ2-2	TRBV6-5	NA	CASSYSMSATGELFF	TGTGCCAGCAGTTACTCGATGAGCGCCACCGGGGAGCTGTTTTTT
NA	TRBJ1-1	TRBV15	NA	CATSRDRGAEAFF	TGTGCCACCAGCAGAGATCGGGGGGCTGAAGCTTTCTTT
NA	TRBJ1-3	TRBV4-1	few	CASSQGLQGSGNTIYF	TGCGCCAGCAGCCAGGGACTCCAGGGATCGGGAAACACCATATATTTT
NA	TRBJ2-7	TRBV4-3	NA	CAKGGTGVYEQYF	TGCGCCAAGGGAGGGACAGGTGTGTACGAGCAGTACTTC
TRBD1	TRBJ2-1	TRBV5-4	NA	CASSSRTGANNEQFF	TGTGCCAGCAGCTCAAGGACAGGGGCCAACAATGAGCAGTTCTTC
NA	TRBJ2-2	TRBV19	NA	CASSIEGRELFF	TGTGCCAGTAGTATAGAAGGAAGGGAGCTGTTTTTT
NA	TRBJ1-4	TRBV2	NA	CASSGVVGEKLFF	TGTGCCAGCAGTGGAGTGGTGGGTGAAAAACTGTTTTTT
NA	TRBJ2-5	TRBV6-6	NA	CASSYLQVQETQYF	TGTGCCAGCAGTTACTTACAGGTCCAAGAGACCCAGTACTTC
NA	TRBJ2-5	TRBV6-5	NA	CASKMEGAQTQYF	TGTGCCAGCAAAATGGAGGGGGCCCAGACCCAGTACTTC
NA	TRBJ1-2	TRBV27	NA	CASSPSMNYGYTF	TGTGCCAGCAGTCCAAGCATGAACTATGGCTACACCTTC
NA	TRBJ1-3	TRBV7-3	many	CASSLSGTAGNTIYF	TGTGCCAGCAGCTTGAGCGGGACGGCCGGGAACACCATATATTTT
TRBD1	TRBJ2-7	TRBV5-4	NA	CASSLAGKGAYHEQYF	TGTGCCAGCAGCTTGGCCGGGAAGGGGGCGTACCACGAGCAGTACTTC